This entry concerns a single TCR beta chain. Its antigen is as yet unknown. The sample comes from a study of CD8+CD57+ T cells in acquired aplastic anemia. Turning to the study itself: Sorted CD4+ and CD8+ cells gave an average of approximately 3 ug of DNA. The study's findings and limits: Shared by patients and controls, fewer than 30 CD8+ CDR3s were abundant in patients. Patients and controls had CD8+ Simpson's diversity values that were not significantly distinct.

The CDR3 length is 14 residues. Germline CDR1 reads SNHLY; CDR2 reads FYNNEI. Trimming removed 6 bases from V and 0 bases from J, with 12 bases in between. Genomic DNA acted as the template from which TCR beta VDJ combination and CDR3 sequence profiling were carried out. TCRdb re-analysed the reads in MiXCR, keeping a single row per CDR3 protein. This table has roughly 420,000 distinct CDR3 sequences, just under 70% appearing once. The TCR sequence derives from a human donor in good health, serving as a control. Sample: sorted CD4+, CD8+, or CD8+CD57+ T cells (not recorded which) from PBMCs. This rearrangement joins TRBV2 to TRBJ2-7, with D unclear. CDR3 bases: TGTGCCAGCAGCTGCGGAACAGCCTCCTACGAGCAGTACTTC. Protein: CASSCGTASYEQYF. The full variable domain, rest sourced from reference TRBV2 and TRBJ2-7, is EPEVTQTPSHQVTQMGQEVILRCVPISNHLYFYWYRQILGQKVEFLVSFYNNEISEKSEIFDDQFSVERPDGSNFTLKIRSTKLEDSAMYFCASSCGTASYEQYFGPGTRLTVT.